The rows below give T cell receptor beta chains drawn from one sample of a study of shared clonotypes between healthy human individuals. TCRdb's table, derived via immunoSEQ multiplex PCR, lists solely in-frame clones and lacks some. The sample has some 1 million clones, about 75% seen once; the top ten hold roughly 1.5%. The sequenced sample consisted of memory CD4+ T cells sorted from blood. All receptors derive from a man between 18 and 35 years old in good health. Both conserved end residues are part of each CDR3. The D gene is left open where the match is weak. Clone sizes are given selectively: once, few, many, or a class where the clone is expanded.

clone_size,j_call,v_call,d_call,cdr3_nt,cdr3_aa
once,TRBJ1-5,TRBV6-9,TRBD1,TGTGCCAGCAGTTATCCACAGGGGCAGCCCCAGCATTTT,CASSYPQGQPQHF
-,TRBJ1-1,TRBV30,-,TGTGCCTGGAGTGTAACGGGAATTGCTGAAGCTTTCTTT,CAWSVTGIAEAFF
-,TRBJ1-4,TRBV5-1,-,TGCGCCAGCAGCTTGTTGGGGGGAACTAATGAAAAACTGTTTTTT,CASSLLGGTNEKLFF
many,TRBJ1-4,TRBV28,TRBD1,TGTGCCAGCAGTTTTCCGACAGGGACTAATGAAAAACTGTTTTTT,CASSFPTGTNEKLFF
-,TRBJ1-5,TRBV5-1,-,TGCGCCAGCAGCTTCGGGGGAGCGGGGGGCAATCAGCCCCAGCATTTT,CASSFGGAGGNQPQHF
-,TRBJ2-1,TRBV25-1,-,TGTGCCAGCAGTGAAACTATTCTGGCAGGTGAGCAGTTCTTC,CASSETILAGEQFF
-,TRBJ2-1,TRBV5-6,-,TGTGCCAGCAGCTTGCCGGGAACCTCCTACAATGAGCAGTTCTTC,CASSLPGTSYNEQFF
-,TRBJ2-1,TRBV5-1,-,TGCGCCAGCAGCTTAAATGTTAATGAGCAGTTCTTC,CASSLNVNEQFF
-,TRBJ1-6,TRBV19,-,TGTGCCAGTAGTACGACGGGGGATCCCCATAATTCACCCCTCCACTTT,CASSTTGDPHNSPLHF
-,TRBJ2-1,TRBV5-4,TRBD1,TGTGCCAGCAGCCGAGGACAGGAGAGATACAATGAGCAGTTCTTC,CASSRGQERYNEQFF
many,TRBJ1-1,TRBV19,-,TGTGCCAGTAGTATGGGCCGGGGTCGGGGCACTGAAGCTTTCTTT,CASSMGRGRGTEAFF
-,TRBJ2-1,TRBV5-1,TRBD2,TGCGCCAGCAGCTTGGTAGCGGGAGTTGGTAACAATGAGCAGTTCTTC,CASSLVAGVGNNEQFF
-,TRBJ2-7,TRBV6-5,-,TGTGCCACCTTCGCAGCCAACAGGTTCTCCTACGAGCAGTACTTC,CATFAANRFSYEQYF
-,TRBJ1-1,TRBV6-6,-,TGTGCCAGCAGCGAAGACCAGGGGAACCCTGAAGCTTTCTTT,CASSEDQGNPEAFF
-,TRBJ2-2,TRBV9,-,TGTGCCAGCAGCTCCCACATCAAAACGGGGACCGGGGAGCTGTTTTTT,CASSSHIKTGTGELFF
-,TRBJ2-1,TRBV6-6,-,TGTGCCAGCGGCTTACCGGGGAGCTCCTACAATGAGCAGTTCTTC,CASGLPGSSYNEQFF
-,TRBJ2-2,TRBV4-3,-,TGCGCCAGCAGCCAAGATGATCGTGCGAACGGGGAGCTGTTTTTT,CASSQDDRANGELFF
-,TRBJ1-6,TRBV5-1,-,TGCGCCAGCAGCTTGGGTTCAGGGATGGATTCACCCCTCCACTTT,CASSLGSGMDSPLHF
few,TRBJ2-7,TRBV6-6,-,TGTGCCAGCAGTTACAGGGCGGACTACGAGCAGTACTTC,CASSYRADYEQYF
-,TRBJ2-7,TRBV5-1,TRBD2,TGCGCCAGCAGCGTTAGCGGGTCCACCTACGAGCAGTACTTC,CASSVSGSTYEQYF
few,TRBJ1-1,TRBV5-1,-,TGCGCCAGCAGCCCCCGGGCGATTGACACTGAAGCTTTCTTT,CASSPRAIDTEAFF
-,TRBJ2-1,TRBV11-2,-,TGTGCCAGCAGCTTAGACAGAAACAATGAGCAGTTCTTC,CASSLDRNNEQFF
-,TRBJ2-7,TRBV2,TRBD1,TGTGCCAGCAGTGAGGACAGGGGCGGCTACGAGCAGTACTTC,CASSEDRGGYEQYF
-,TRBJ2-7,TRBV29-1,-,TGCAGCGTACAGGGCTCCAACGAGCAGTACTTC,CSVQGSNEQYF
-,TRBJ2-5,TRBV6-1,-,TGTGCCAGCAGTGCGGCAGGGGCGATAAAAGAGACCCAGTACTTC,CASSAAGAIKETQYF
-,TRBJ1-1,TRBV11-2,-,TGTGCCAGCAGCTTCAGGGAGGGGGGTGAAGCTTTCTTT,CASSFREGGEAFF
few,TRBJ2-5,TRBV5-6,-,TGTGCCAGCAGCCAGTGGTACCAAGAGACCCAGTACTTC,CASSQWYQETQYF